Presented here are 7 T cell receptor beta chains from one specimen sequenced in a study of a mutant IDH1 vaccine in newly diagnosed glioma. Profiled with immunoSEQ multiplex PCR; TCRdb holds only in-frame clones, not every one. The sample carries roughly 32,000 clones, about four fifths recorded once. These receptors have no identified antigens. Time point in this sample: week 35, safety follow-up. The study gave 300 ug of mutant IDH1 20-mer peptide per vaccine dose, with topical imiquimod. Sequencing was performed on PBMCs, taken from a glioma patient whose treatment included an IDH1 peptide vaccine. These receptors were obtained from a man in his forties or fifties with glioma. Some clones in this sample may be carry-over from other donors' samples.

The rearrangement links TRBV4-2 to TRBJ2-5; no clear D gene. V lost 0 bases, J lost 2 bases, and 4 bases lay in between. Germline CDR1 reads LGHNA; CDR2 reads YNFKEQ. The CDR3 has 13 amino acids. CDR3 sequence reads: CASSQERQETQYF. CDR3 coding DNA: TGTGCCAGCAGCCAAGAGCGTCAAGAGACCCAGTACTTC.

The chain couples TRBV6-1 to TRBJ2-1, with a weak D call TRBD1 (5 bases). The V gene's germline CDR1 is MNHNS and CDR2 SASEGT. Trimming removed 6 bases from V and 4 bases from J, with 10 bases in between. The CDR3 totals 13 residues. The CDR3 region has the DNA TGTGCCAGCAGCTGGGGCAGTTACAATGAGCAGTTCTTC. It specifies CASSWGSYNEQFF.

The chain links TRBV29-1 to TRBJ1-1; tentatively, D is TRBD1 (5 bases). The V end lost 7 bases, the J end lost 6 bases, and 12 bases lay between the germline ends. The CDR3 consists of 11 residues. Germline lookup yields CDR1 SQVTM and CDR2 ANQGSEA. The CDR3 region has the DNA TGCAGCGCGGGGGATAGCGCTGAAGCTTTCTTT. Translated, it gives CSAGDSAEAFF.

This chain joins TRBV5-1 and TRBJ1-2; D possibly corresponds to TRBD1 (5 bases). Germline CDR1 and CDR2: SGHRS and YFSETQ. This CDR3 comprises 13 residues. Trimming took 0 bases from V and 6 from J, leaving 9 bases between them. The CDR3 sequence is CASSLVGVDGYTF. In DNA, the CDR3 is TGCGCCAGCAGCTTGGTGGGGGTGGATGGCTACACCTTC.

This clone is a singleton in its sample. The CDR3 region is CASSQDLRTGDTQYF. The CDR3 nucleotides are TGTGCCAGCAGCCAAGACTTGCGGACAGGAGATACGCAGTATTTT. The rearrangement uses TRBV14 and TRBJ2-3; 7 bases align to TRBD1. Germline CDR1 SGHDN, CDR2 FVKESK. The CDR3 runs to 15 residues. V gave up 0 bases and J gave up 5 bases; unmatched junction bases: 5.

V usage is TRBV5-1 and J usage is TRBJ1-1; 10 bases agree with TRBD1. The CDR3 has 15 amino acids. Germline loops: CDR1 SGHRS, CDR2 YFSETQ. The junction had 8 bases not matched to a gene; V was cut back by 4 bases and J by 5 bases. CDR3 region: CASSERDRGATEAFF. The CDR3 DNA follows: TGCGCCAGCAGCGAAAGGGACAGGGGTGCGACTGAAGCTTTCTTT.

The chain carries TRBV9 and TRBJ1-5; possible D gene TRBD1, 6 bases. Trimming shortened V by 4 bases and J by 5 bases, and 16 bases separated the two germline ends. CDR1 SGDLS and CDR2 YYNGEE come from the germline V gene. This CDR3 is built from 15 residues. This CDR3 is CASSPSYGGHQPQHF. CDR3 in DNA: TGTGCCAGCAGCCCATCGTACGGGGGGCATCAGCCCCAGCATTTT.